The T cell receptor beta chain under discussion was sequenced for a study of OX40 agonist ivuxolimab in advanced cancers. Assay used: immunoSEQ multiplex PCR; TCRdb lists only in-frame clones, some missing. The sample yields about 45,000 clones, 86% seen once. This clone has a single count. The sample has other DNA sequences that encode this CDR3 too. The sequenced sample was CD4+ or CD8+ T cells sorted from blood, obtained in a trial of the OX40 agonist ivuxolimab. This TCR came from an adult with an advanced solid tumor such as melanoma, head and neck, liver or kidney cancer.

The CDR3 sequence: CASSLSGGGYEQYF. CDR3 DNA sequence: TGTGCCAGCAGTTTATCGGGTGGAGGCTACGAGCAGTACTTC. The chain is built from TRBV27 and TRBJ2-7, with D possibly being TRBD2 (5 bases). The germline V gene has CDR1 MNHEY and CDR2 SMNVEV (reference sequence). Trimming cost V 0 bases and J 3 bases, with 9 bases left between them. There are 14 residues in the CDR3.